These T cell receptor beta chains were read from a single sample in a study of T cell responses to AZD1222 COVID-19 vaccine. The repertoire was sequenced with immunoSEQ multiplex PCR; TCRdb's copy has only in-frame clones and lacks some. The sample lists about 120,000 clones; roughly 89% were seen once. The sequencing here drew on peripheral blood, taken on day 0 of AZD1222 vaccination. The receptors stem from an adult in good health. CDR3s include the opening cysteine and the closing phenylalanine or tryptophan. D genes are given only for firm matches. For some rows the clone size is stated as once, few or many, or as a class when expanded; others skip it.

TRBJ1-1 | TRBV6-2/TRBV6-3 | . | few | CASSPLDKRAFF | TGTGCCAGCAGTCCCCTTGATAAGCGGGCTTTCTTT
TRBJ1-6 | TRBV6-5 | TRBD1 | . | CASSVIGQGNSPLHF | TGTGCCAGCAGCGTAATCGGACAGGGGAATTCACCCCTCCACTTT
TRBJ2-2 | TRBV3-1/TRBV3-2 | TRBD2 | . | CASSQFLAGTAGELFF | TGTGCCAGCAGCCAATTTTTAGCGGGAACGGCCGGGGAGCTGTTTTTT
TRBJ1-1 | TRBV9 | . | . | CASSVGNWNTEAFF | TGTGCCAGCAGCGTAGGCAACTGGAACACTGAAGCTTTCTTT
TRBJ2-3 | TRBV6-2/TRBV6-3 | TRBD2 | . | CASSRPLAGGTDTQYF | TGTGCCAGCAGCAGACCTTTAGCGGGAGGCACAGATACGCAGTATTTT
TRBJ1-5 | TRBV30 | . | . | CAWRTADQPQHF | TGTGCCTGGCGGACAGCGGATCAGCCCCAGCATTTT
TRBJ1-2 | TRBV5-4 | . | . | CASSPGTLYGYTF | TGTGCCAGCAGCCCCGGGACACTCTATGGCTACACCTTC
TRBJ1-1 | TRBV18 | TRBD1 | once | CASSFIVQGGGMNTEAFF | TGTGCCAGCTCATTTATAGTCCAGGGGGGGGGCATGAACACTGAAGCTTTCTTT
TRBJ2-7 | TRBV11-1 | . | . | CASSLSGGSYEQYF | TGTGCCAGCAGCTTATCCGGTGGTTCCTACGAGCAGTACTTC
TRBJ1-1 | TRBV6-6 | TRBD1 | . | CASSYPTGQTEAFF | TGTGCCAGCAGTTACCCGACAGGGCAGACTGAAGCTTTCTTT
TRBJ2-1 | TRBV7-2 | . | . | CASSLGLYNEQFF | TGTGCCAGCAGCTTGGGACTCTACAATGAGCAGTTCTTC
TRBJ2-2 | TRBV19 | . | . | CASNRQPRAGELFF | TGTGCCAGTAATAGACAGCCTAGGGCCGGGGAGCTGTTTTTT
TRBJ2-3 | TRBV11-2 | . | . | CASSGTQLGTDTQYF | TGTGCCAGCAGCGGAACTCAACTAGGCACAGATACGCAGTATTTT
TRBJ1-4 | TRBV7-9 | . | . | CASSSLGETKLFF | TGTGCCAGCAGCTCTCTGGGGGAGACGAAACTGTTTTTT
TRBJ2-3 | TRBV6-1 | TRBD2 | once | CASTEAGAPRGDTQYF | TGTGCCAGCACCGAAGCGGGGGCACCGCGAGGAGATACGCAGTATTTT
TRBJ2-7 | TRBV20-1 | TRBD1 | . | CSTGGTYEQYF | TGCAGCACAGGGGGAACCTACGAGCAGTACTTC
TRBJ2-7 | TRBV3-1/TRBV3-2 | . | . | CASSPTNPGSEQYF | TGTGCCAGCAGCCCCACGAATCCGGGGTCCGAGCAGTACTTC
TRBJ1-2 | TRBV5-4 | . | . | CASSLGQGTGYTF | TGTGCCAGCAGCTTGGGTCAGGGGACGGGCTACACCTTC
TRBJ2-3 | TRBV13 | . | . | CAADEGGGQYF | TGTGCCGCCGATGAGGGAGGGGGTCAGTATTTT
TRBJ2-7 | TRBV27 | TRBD2 | . | CASRSGLAGLYEQYF | TGTGCCAGCAGGTCAGGACTAGCTGGACTCTACGAGCAGTACTTC
TRBJ2-1 | TRBV5-1 | . | . | CASSFDVISSYNEQFF | TGCGCCAGCAGCTTTGATGTCATCAGCTCCTACAATGAGCAGTTCTTC
TRBJ2-7 | TRBV30 | . | . | CASGGPSYEQYF | TGTGCCTCCGGGGGACCGTCCTACGAGCAGTACTTC
TRBJ1-6 | TRBV7-9 | . | . | CASSSSHTGMHSPLHF | TGTGCCAGCAGCTCATCCCACACAGGGATGCATTCACCCCTCCACTTT
TRBJ1-2 | TRBV19 | . | . | CASSVQGKGRGYTF | TGTGCCAGTAGCGTACAGGGTAAAGGGCGAGGCTACACCTTC
TRBJ1-1 | TRBV28 | TRBD1 | . | CASSPTDRAGNTEAFF | TGTGCCAGCAGTCCCACGGACAGGGCAGGGAACACTGAAGCTTTCTTT
TRBJ1-1 | TRBV11-2 | TRBD1 | . | CASSGQGETEAFF | TGTGCCAGCAGCGGGCAGGGGGAAACTGAAGCTTTCTTT
TRBJ1-3 | TRBV3-1/TRBV3-2 | TRBD1 | . | CASSQVLARGSGNTIYF | TGTGCCAGCAGCCAAGTCTTGGCCAGGGGGTCAGGAAACACCATATATTTT
TRBJ2-1 | TRBV6-4 | TRBD2 | . | CASSALAGAFYNEQFF | TGTGCCAGCAGCGCACTAGCGGGGGCCTTCTACAATGAGCAGTTCTTC
TRBJ2-7 | TRBV11-2 | . | medium-sized | CASSLDGRGYYEQYF | TGTGCCAGCAGCTTAGACGGCCGCGGGTACTACGAGCAGTACTTC
TRBJ1-5 | TRBV6-5 | . | . | CASSRGPGGQPQHF | TGTGCCAGCAGTCGGGGACCGGGGGGTCAGCCCCAGCATTTT
TRBJ1-3 | TRBV7-6 | . | . | CASSPRESSGNTIYF | TGTGCCAGCAGCCCCCGAGAGTCCTCTGGAAACACCATATATTTT
TRBJ1-5 | TRBV25-1 | . | . | CASSEFGGSQPQHF | TGTGCCAGCAGTGAATTTGGGGGGAGTCAGCCCCAGCATTTT
TRBJ2-7 | TRBV14 | TRBD1 | . | CASSQNEGQEQYF | TGTGCCAGCAGCCAAAATGAGGGACAGGAGCAGTACTTC
TRBJ1-5 | TRBV2 | . | few | CASSVGGPDQPQHF | TGTGCCAGCAGTGTGGGGGGTCCGGATCAGCCCCAGCATTTT
TRBJ2-6 | TRBV5-1 | TRBD2 | . | CASSLSRTSGAPLWANVLTF | TGCGCCAGCAGCTTGTCAAGAACTAGCGGGGCCCCTCTTTGGGCCAACGTCCTGACTTTC
TRBJ2-7 | TRBV9 | . | . | CASSVVDSSYEQYF | TGTGCCAGCAGCGTAGTCGACAGCAGCTACGAGCAGTACTTC
TRBJ1-4 | TRBV7-9 | . | . | CASSLGLGNEKLFF | TGTGCCAGCAGCTTAGGGCTAGGTAATGAAAAACTGTTTTTT
TRBJ1-5 | TRBV27 | . | many | CASSSARGGAYQPQHF | TGTGCCAGCAGTTCGGCCCGAGGAGGGGCTTATCAGCCCCAGCATTTT
TRBJ1-2 | TRBV24-1 | TRBD1 | . | CATSESGTDYGYTF | TGTGCCACCAGTGAGTCCGGGACAGACTATGGCTACACCTTC
TRBJ1-2 | TRBV6-5 | TRBD1 | . | CASTLDRSYGYTF | TGTGCCAGCACCCTGGACAGGAGCTATGGCTACACCTTC
TRBJ2-5 | TRBV15 | . | . | CATSRHRETQYF | TGTGCCACCAGCAGACACCGAGAGACCCAGTACTTC
TRBJ2-1 | TRBV5-1 | TRBD2 | . | CASSPEAGVLEQFF | TGCGCCAGCAGCCCGGAAGCGGGGGTTTTAGAGCAGTTCTTC
TRBJ1-2 | TRBV15 | TRBD1 | once | CATSRVTGDGYTF | TGTGCCACCAGCAGAGTGACAGGGGATGGCTACACCTTC
TRBJ1-6 | TRBV7-6 | TRBD1 | . | CASSLSSEGAAPLHF | TGTGCCAGCAGCTTATCGTCCGAGGGGGCCGCACCCCTCCACTTT
TRBJ1-2 | TRBV11-2 | . | . | CASSAQMGAYGYTF | TGTGCCAGCAGCGCACAGATGGGGGCATATGGCTACACCTTC
TRBJ2-3 | TRBV27 | . | . | CASSRGGTDTQYF | TGTGCCAGCAGCCGAGGGGGCACAGATACGCAGTATTTT
TRBJ2-7 | TRBV7-6 | TRBD2 | once | CASSPGTSGYEQYF | TGTGCCAGCAGCCCAGGGACTAGCGGCTACGAGCAGTACTTC
TRBJ1-6 | TRBV7-3 | . | once | CASSREGRLNYNSPLHF | TGTGCCAGCAGCCGCGAGGGGCGCCTCAACTATAATTCACCCCTCCACTTT
TRBJ2-5 | TRBV29-1 | . | . | CSVPVGAHQYF | TGCAGCGTCCCAGTAGGGGCACACCAGTACTTC
TRBJ1-1 | TRBV18 | . | . | CASSRLLQGVWDTEAFF | TGTGCCAGCTCACGTCTACTCCAGGGCGTATGGGACACTGAAGCTTTCTTT
TRBJ1-2 | TRBV15 | . | . | CATGLGSSNYGYTF | TGTGCCACCGGACTGGGAAGTTCTAACTATGGCTACACCTTC
TRBJ2-6 | TRBV18 | . | . | CASSPRVLEGYSGANVLTF | TGTGCCAGCTCACCAAGGGTGTTGGAGGGTTACTCTGGGGCCAACGTCCTGACTTTC
TRBJ1-4 | TRBV13 | TRBD1 | . | CASSLLRGFNEKLFF | TGTGCCAGCAGCCTACTCAGGGGGTTTAATGAAAAACTGTTTTTT